A single sample is the source of the 2 T cell receptor beta chains below, sequenced in a study of T cells in Graves' hyperthyroidism and ophthalmopathy. What was amplified from RNA transcripts were TCR beta CDR3 regions. The HTBI primer set served for first-round RT-PCR of the TCR CDR3. TCRdb reprocessed the multiplex PCR reads via MiXCR and lists one record per CDR3 protein. Of roughly 580,000 distinct CDR3 sequences detected, about half appear once; the ten largest clones hold roughly 8.2%. The specimen was peripheral blood or thyroid tissue (not recorded which). Every receptor here comes from a woman between 18 and 29 years old with Graves' hyperthyroidism.

V usage is TRBV7-2 and J usage is TRBJ1-1; 11 bases agree with TRBD1. The CDR3 covers 14 residues. Germline values: CDR1 SGHTA, CDR2 FQGNSA. The trim removed 6 bases at V and 9 bases at J, leaving 9 bases unmatched. The CDR3 bases are TGTGCCAGCAGTTTTGGACAGGGGGCGAGAAAAGCTTTCTTT. Amino acid sequence: CASSFGQGARKAFF.

The chain is built from TRBV11-2 and TRBJ2-7; 10 bases line up with TRBD1. Germline values: CDR1 SGHAT, CDR2 FQNNGV. With V trimmed by 0 bases and J by 2 bases, 4 bases remained unmatched. The length of the CDR3 is 16 residues. CDR3 loop: CASSLEYGTGAYEQYF. The CDR3, as DNA: TGTGCCAGCAGCTTAGAGTACGGGACAGGGGCCTACGAGCAGTACTTC.